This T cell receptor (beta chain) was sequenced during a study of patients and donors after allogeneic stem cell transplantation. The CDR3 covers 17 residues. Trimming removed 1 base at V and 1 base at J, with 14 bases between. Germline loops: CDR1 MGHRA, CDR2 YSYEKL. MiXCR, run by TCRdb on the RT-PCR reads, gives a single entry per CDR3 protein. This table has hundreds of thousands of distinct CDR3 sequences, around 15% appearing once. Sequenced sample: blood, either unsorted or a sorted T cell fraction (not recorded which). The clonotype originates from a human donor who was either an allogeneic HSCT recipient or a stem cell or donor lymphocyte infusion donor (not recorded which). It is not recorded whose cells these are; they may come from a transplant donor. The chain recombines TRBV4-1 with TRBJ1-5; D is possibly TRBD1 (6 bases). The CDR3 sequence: CASSQGGQGRSNQPQHF. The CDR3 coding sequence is TGCGCCAGCAGCCAAGGCGGCCAGGGGCGAAGCAATCAGCCCCAGCATTTT.